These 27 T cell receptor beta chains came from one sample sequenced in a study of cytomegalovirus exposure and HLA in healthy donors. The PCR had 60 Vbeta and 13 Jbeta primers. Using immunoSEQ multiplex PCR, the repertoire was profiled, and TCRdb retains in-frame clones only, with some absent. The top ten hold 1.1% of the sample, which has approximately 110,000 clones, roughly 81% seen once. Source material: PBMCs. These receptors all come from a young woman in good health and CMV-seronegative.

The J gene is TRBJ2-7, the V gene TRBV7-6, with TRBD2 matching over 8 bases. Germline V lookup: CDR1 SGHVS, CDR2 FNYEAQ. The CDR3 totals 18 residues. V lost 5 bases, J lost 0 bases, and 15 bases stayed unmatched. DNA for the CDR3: TGTGCCAGCAGCGGGGCGGATGGGCTAGCGGGCCTCTCCTACGAGCAGTACTTC. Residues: CASSGADGLAGLSYEQYF.

The CDR3 DNA reads as TGTGCCAGCACCGGACAGGGAAGGAGCTTTACTGGTGGCTACACCTTC. This encodes CASTGQGRSFTGGYTF. The chain combines TRBV25-1 with TRBJ1-2; 8 bases match TRBD1. Germline CDR1 is MGHDK and CDR2 is SYGVNS. V gave up 7 bases and J gave up 7 bases; unmatched junction bases: 17. This CDR3 is 16 amino acids long.

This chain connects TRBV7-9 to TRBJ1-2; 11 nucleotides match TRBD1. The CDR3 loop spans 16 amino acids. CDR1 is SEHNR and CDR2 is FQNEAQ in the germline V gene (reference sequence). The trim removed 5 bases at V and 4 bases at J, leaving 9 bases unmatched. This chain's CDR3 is CASSEYSGTGGYGYTF. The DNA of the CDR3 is TGTGCCAGCAGCGAGTATTCCGGGACAGGGGGCTATGGCTACACCTTC.

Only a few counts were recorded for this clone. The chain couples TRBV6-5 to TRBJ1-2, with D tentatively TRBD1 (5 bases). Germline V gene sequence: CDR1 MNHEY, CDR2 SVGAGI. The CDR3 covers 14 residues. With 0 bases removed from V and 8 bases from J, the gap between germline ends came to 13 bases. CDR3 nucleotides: TGTGCCAGCAGTTACTCTGGGCAGGGAGGAGGCTACACCTTC. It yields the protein CASSYSGQGGGYTF.

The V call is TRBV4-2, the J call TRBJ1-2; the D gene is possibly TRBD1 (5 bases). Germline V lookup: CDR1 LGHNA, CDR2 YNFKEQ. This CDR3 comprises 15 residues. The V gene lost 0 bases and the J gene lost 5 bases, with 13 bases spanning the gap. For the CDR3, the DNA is TGTGCCAGCAGCCAAGAGACACAGGACCTGTATGGCTACACCTTC. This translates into CASSQETQDLYGYTF.

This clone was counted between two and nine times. This chain's CDR3 is CASSGSGQGVEQYF. DNA for the CDR3: TGTGCCAGCAGTGGATCGGGACAGGGAGTCGAGCAGTACTTC. The chain links TRBV6-6 to TRBJ2-7, with 9 bases aligning to TRBD1. The germline gives CDR1 MNHNY, CDR2 SVGAGI (reference sequence). V lost 5 bases, J lost 6 bases, and 8 bases stayed unmatched. The CDR3 has 14 residues.

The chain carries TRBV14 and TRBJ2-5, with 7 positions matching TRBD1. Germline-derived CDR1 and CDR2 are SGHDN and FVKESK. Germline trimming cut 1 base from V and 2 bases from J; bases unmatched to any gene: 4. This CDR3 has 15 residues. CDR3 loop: CASSQAGQTQETQYF. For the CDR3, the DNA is TGTGCCAGCAGCCAAGCGGGACAGACACAAGAGACCCAGTACTTC.

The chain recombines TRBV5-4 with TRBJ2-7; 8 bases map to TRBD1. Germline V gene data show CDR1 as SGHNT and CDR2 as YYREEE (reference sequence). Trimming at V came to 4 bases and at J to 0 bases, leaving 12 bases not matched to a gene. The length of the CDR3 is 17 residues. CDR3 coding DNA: TGTGCCAGCAGCCTTAAACAGGGACAGGTCAGCTCCTACGAGCAGTACTTC. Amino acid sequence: CASSLKQGQVSSYEQYF.

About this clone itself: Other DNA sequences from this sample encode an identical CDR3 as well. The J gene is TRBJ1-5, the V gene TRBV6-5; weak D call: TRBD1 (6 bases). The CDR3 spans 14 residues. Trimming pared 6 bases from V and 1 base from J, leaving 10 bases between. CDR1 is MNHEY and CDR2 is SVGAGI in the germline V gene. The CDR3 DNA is TGTGCCAGCAGCCTCCAGGGGAGCAATCAGCCCCAGCATTTT. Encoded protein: CASSLQGSNQPQHF.

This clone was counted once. This CDR3 is CASSPGWNLARNYGYTF. DNA of the CDR3: TGTGCCAGCAGCCCCGGCTGGAACCTAGCTAGGAACTATGGCTACACCTTC. The rearrangement uses TRBV5-6 and TRBJ1-2; D gene unclear. The CDR3 has 17 residues. CDR1 and CDR2 (germline): SGHDT, YYEEEE. Deletions cut 4 bases from V and 2 bases from J, with 21 bases between.

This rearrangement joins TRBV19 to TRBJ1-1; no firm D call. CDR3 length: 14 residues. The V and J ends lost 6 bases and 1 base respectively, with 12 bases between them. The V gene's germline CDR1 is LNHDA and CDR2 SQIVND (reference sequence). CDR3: CASRPGEGNTEAFF. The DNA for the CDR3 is TGTGCCAGTAGGCCCGGGGAGGGGAACACTGAAGCTTTCTTT.

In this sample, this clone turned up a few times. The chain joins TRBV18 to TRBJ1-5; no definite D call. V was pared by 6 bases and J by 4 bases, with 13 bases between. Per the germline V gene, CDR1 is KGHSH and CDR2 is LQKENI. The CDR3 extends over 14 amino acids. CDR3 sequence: CASSAAIGNQPQHF. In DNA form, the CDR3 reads TGTGCCAGCTCCGCGGCCATCGGGAATCAGCCCCAGCATTTT.

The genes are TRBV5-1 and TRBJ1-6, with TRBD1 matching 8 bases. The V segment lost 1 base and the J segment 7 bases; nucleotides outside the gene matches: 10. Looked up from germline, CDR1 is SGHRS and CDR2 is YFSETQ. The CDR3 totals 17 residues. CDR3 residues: CASSLTPGQGANSPLHF. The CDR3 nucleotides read TGCGCCAGCAGCTTGACCCCAGGACAGGGAGCCAATTCACCCCTCCACTTT.

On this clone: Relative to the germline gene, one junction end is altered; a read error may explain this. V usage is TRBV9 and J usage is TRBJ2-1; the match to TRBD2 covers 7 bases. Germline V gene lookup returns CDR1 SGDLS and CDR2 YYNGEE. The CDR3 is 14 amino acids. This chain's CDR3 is CASSVQTSYHEQFF. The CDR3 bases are TGTGCCAGCAGCGTCCAGACTAGCTACCATGAGCAGTTCTTC.

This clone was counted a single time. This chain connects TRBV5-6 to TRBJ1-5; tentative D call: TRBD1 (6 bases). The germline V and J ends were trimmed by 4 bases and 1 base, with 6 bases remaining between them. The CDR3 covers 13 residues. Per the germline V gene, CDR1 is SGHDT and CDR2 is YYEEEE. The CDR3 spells CASSGGSNQPQHF. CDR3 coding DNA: TGTGCCAGCAGCGGGGGCAGCAATCAGCCCCAGCATTTT.

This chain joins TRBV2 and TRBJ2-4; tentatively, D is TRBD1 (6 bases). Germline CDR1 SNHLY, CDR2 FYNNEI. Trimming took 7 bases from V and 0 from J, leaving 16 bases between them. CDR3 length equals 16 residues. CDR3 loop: CASNIQGSLAKNIQYF. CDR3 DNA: TGTGCCAGCAATATACAGGGATCACTAGCCAAAAACATTCAGTACTTC.

CDR3 sequence (DNA): TGTGCCAGCAGCTTGGGAGCCGGGACTAGCGGGGCGGAGACCCAGTACTTC. Encoded protein: CASSLGAGTSGAETQYF. This chain joins TRBV5-6 and TRBJ2-5; 13 nucleotides line up with TRBD2. The CDR3 extends over 17 amino acids. Germline CDR1 reads SGHDT; CDR2 reads YYEEEE. Germline trimming cut 0 bases from V and 5 bases from J; bases unmatched to any gene: 7.

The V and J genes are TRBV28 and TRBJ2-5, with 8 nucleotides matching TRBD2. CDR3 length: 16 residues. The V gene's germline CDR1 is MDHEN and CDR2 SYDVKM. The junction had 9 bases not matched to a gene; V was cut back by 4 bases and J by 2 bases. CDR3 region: CASSSGGVPKQETQYF. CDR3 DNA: TGTGCCAGCAGTTCCGGGGGGGTCCCAAAACAAGAGACCCAGTACTTC.

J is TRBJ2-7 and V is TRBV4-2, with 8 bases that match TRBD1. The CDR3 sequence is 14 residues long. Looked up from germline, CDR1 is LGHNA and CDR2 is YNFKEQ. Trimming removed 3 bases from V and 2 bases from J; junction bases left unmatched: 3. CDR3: CASSHGTGTYEQYF. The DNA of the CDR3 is TGTGCCAGCAGCCATGGGACAGGAACCTACGAGCAGTACTTC.

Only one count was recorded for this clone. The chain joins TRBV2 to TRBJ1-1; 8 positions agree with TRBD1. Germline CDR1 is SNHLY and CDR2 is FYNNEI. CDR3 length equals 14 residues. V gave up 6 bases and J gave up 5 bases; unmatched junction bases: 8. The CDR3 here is CASSWDRSKTEAFF. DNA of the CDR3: TGTGCCAGCAGCTGGGACAGGTCTAAGACTGAAGCTTTCTTT.

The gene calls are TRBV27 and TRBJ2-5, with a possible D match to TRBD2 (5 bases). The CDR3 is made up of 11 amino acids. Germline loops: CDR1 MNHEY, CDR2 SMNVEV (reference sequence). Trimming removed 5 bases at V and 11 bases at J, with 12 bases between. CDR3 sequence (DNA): TGTGCCAGCAGTCCCCTGGGAGAGCAGTACTTC. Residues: CASSPLGEQYF.

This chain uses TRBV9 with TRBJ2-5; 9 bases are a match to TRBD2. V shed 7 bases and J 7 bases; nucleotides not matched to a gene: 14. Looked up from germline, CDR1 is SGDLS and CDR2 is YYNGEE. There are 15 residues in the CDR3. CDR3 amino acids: CASSEGREGAGTQYF. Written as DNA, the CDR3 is TGTGCCAGCTCCGAGGGGCGGGAGGGTGCGGGGACCCAGTACTTC.

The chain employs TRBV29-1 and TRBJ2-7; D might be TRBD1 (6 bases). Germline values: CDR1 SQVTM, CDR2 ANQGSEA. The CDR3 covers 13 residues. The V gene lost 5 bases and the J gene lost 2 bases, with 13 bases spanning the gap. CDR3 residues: CSVLPGVAYEQYF. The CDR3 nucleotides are TGCAGCGTTTTACCAGGGGTCGCCTACGAGCAGTACTTC.

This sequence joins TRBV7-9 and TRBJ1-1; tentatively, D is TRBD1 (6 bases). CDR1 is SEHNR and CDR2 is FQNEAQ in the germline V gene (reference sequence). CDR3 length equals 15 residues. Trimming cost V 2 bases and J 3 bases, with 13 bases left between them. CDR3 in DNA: TGTGCCAGCAGCTTATTACAGGGTTTGGACACTGAAGCTTTCTTT. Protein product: CASSLLQGLDTEAFF.

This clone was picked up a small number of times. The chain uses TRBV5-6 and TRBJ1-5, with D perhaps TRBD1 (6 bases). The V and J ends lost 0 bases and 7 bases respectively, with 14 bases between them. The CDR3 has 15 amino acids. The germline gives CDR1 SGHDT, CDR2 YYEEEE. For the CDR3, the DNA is TGTGCCAGCAGCTTGGCCAAGGGCAGGGGACAGCCCCAGCATTTT. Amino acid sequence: CASSLAKGRGQPQHF.

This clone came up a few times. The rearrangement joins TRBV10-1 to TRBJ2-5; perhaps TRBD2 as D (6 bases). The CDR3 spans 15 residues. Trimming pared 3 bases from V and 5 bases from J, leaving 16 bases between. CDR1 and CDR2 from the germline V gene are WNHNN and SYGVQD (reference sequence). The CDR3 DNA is TGCGCCAGCAGTGACTCGACGGAGGGCGGGGAGACCCAGTACTTC. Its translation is CASSDSTEGGETQYF.

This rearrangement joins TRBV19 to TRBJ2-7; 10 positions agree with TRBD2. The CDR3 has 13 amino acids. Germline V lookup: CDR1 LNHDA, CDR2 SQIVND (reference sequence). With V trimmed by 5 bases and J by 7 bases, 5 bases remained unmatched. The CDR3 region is CASSPGLASEQYF. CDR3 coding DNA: TGTGCCAGTAGTCCGGGACTAGCGTCTGAGCAGTACTTC.